The 4 T cell receptor beta chains presented below share a single source sample, sequenced in a study of T cells in Graves' hyperthyroidism and ophthalmopathy. RNA transcripts yielded amplified TCR beta CDR3 regions. An initial round of RT-PCR targeting the TCR CDR3 relied on the HTBI primer set. TCRdb re-called the multiplex PCR reads through MiXCR, storing one row per CDR3 protein. The sample lists fewer than 450,000 distinct CDR3 sequences, about a sixth occurring once. The sample consisted of blood. Receptor source: a woman younger than 45 with Graves' hyperthyroidism that later progressed to Graves' ophthalmopathy.

The sample holds a few counts of this clonotype. The chain combines TRBV5-1 with TRBJ1-4, with D perhaps TRBD1 (5 bases). Trimming took off 5 bases at V and 8 bases at J, with 19 bases between the two ends. The CDR3 consists of 15 residues. CDR1 and CDR2 from the germline V gene are SGHRS and YFSETQ. The CDR3 DNA sequence: TGCGCCAGCAGACAGGAAGGTGGCATTAGGGAAAAACTGTTTTTT. Translation gives CASRQEGGIREKLFF.

At least ten counts were recorded for this clonotype. The V and J genes are TRBV12-3 or TRBV12-4 and TRBJ2-5, with D perhaps TRBD1 (8 bases). The CDR3 is 16 amino acids. Trimming left V 0 bases short and J 2 bases short, with 13 bases between. The DNA of the CDR3 is TGTGCCAGCAGTTTAGCGGGGGGGACAGGTCAAGAGACCCAGTACTTC. Its translation is CASSLAGGTGQETQYF.

This clonotype showed up just a few times. An end of the junction differs from the germline gene, which may be a read error. The V gene is TRBV19, the J gene TRBJ2-1; 7 bases map to TRBD1. This CDR3 has 12 residues. The V gene's germline CDR1 is LNHDA and CDR2 SQIVND (reference sequence). CDR3 coding DNA: TGTGCCAGTAGTTTAGACAGGGTCGAAGAGTTCTTC. It translates to CASSLDRVEEFF.

The V call is TRBV27, the J call TRBJ2-7; 7 bases map to TRBD1. The CDR3 contains 13 residues. V was clipped by 4 bases and J by 3 bases; unmatched bases: 3. Germline lookup yields CDR1 MNHEY and CDR2 SMNVEV (reference sequence). This CDR3 reads CASSSRTGYEQYF. The CDR3 bases are TGTGCCAGCAGTTCCCGGACAGGCTACGAGCAGTACTTC.